The clone carrying this T cell receptor (beta chain) was recorded a few times. Germline CDR1 and CDR2: LGHNA and YSLEER. The CDR3 has 16 amino acids. Trimming took 0 bases from V and 4 from J; bases not matched to a gene: 9. The data were taken from a study of T-cell memory formation after mild COVID-19. TCRdb re-called the 5' RACE reads through MiXCR, storing one row per CDR3 protein. The sample gives roughly 380,000 distinct CDR3 sequences, 25% to 30% of which show up once; roughly 13% is in the top ten. The sequencing sample was made of PBMCs or a T cell subset sorted from them (not recorded which). The receptor comes from an adult woman who had mild COVID-19 (a few samples of this study predate the infection). Cell type and time point are not known. The chain uses TRBV4-3 and TRBJ2-7; 7 bases fit TRBD2. CDR3 sequence reads: CASSQEYPGLSYEQYF. Here the CDR3 DNA reads TGCGCCAGCAGCCAAGAATATCCGGGACTATCGTACGAGCAGTACTTC.